There are many counts of the clone carrying this TCR beta chain. This CDR3 has 13 amino acids. V gave up 4 bases and J gave up 5 bases, with 12 bases separating them. Germline-derived CDR1 and CDR2 are SGHRS and YFSETQ. The record originates from a study of T cells after yellow fever vaccination. TCRdb reanalysed the 5' RACE reads using MiXCR and keeps one entry per CDR3 protein. Among hundreds of thousands of distinct CDR3 sequences listed, roughly 4% were seen once. Sequencing used PBMCs, obtained on the day of the yellow fever booster vaccination. The rearrangement uses TRBV5-1 and TRBJ2-5; weak D call: TRBD1 (6 bases). The receptor comes from a man in his late teens or twenties who received the YFV17D yellow fever vaccine. For the CDR3, the DNA is TGCGCCAGCAGCCCCGGGACATTGGAGACCCAGTACTTC. Residues: CASSPGTLETQYF.